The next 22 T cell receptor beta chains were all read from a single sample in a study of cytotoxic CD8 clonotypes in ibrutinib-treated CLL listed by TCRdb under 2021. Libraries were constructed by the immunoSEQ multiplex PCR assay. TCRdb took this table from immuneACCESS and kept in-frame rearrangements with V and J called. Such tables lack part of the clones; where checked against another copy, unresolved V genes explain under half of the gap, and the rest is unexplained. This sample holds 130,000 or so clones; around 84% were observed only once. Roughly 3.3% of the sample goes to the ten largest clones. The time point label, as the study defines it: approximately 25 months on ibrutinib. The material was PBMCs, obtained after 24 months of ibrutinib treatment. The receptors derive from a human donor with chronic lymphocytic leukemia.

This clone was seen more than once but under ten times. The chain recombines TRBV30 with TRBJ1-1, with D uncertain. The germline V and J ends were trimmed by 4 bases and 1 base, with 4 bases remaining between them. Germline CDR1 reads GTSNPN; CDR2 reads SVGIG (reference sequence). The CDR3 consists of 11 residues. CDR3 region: CAWTKNTEAFF. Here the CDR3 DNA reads TGTGCCTGGACCAAGAACACTGAAGCTTTCTTT.

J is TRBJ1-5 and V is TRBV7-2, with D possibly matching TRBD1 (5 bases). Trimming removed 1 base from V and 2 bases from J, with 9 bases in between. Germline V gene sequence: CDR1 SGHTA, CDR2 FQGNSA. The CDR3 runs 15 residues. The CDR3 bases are TGTGCCAGCAGCTTAGGCAGGGCGGGCAATCAGCCCCAGCATTTT. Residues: CASSLGRAGNQPQHF.

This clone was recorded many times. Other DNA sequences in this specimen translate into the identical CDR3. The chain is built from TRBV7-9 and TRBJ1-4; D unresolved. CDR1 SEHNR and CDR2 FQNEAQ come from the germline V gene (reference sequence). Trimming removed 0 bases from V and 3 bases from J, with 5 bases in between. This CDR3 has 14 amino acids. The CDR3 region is CASSLAGSNEKLFF. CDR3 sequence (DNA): TGTGCCAGCAGCTTAGCAGGGTCTAATGAAAAACTGTTTTTT.

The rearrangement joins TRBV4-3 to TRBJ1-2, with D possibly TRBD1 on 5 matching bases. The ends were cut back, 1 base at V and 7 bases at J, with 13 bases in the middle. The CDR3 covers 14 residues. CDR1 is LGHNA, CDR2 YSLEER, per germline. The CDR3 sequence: CASSQVEGLGGYTF. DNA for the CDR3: TGCGCCAGCAGCCAAGTGGAGGGGTTGGGTGGCTACACCTTC.

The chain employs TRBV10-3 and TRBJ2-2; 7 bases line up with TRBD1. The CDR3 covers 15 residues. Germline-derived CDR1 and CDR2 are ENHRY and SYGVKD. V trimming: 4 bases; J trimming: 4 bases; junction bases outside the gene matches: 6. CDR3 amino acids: CAISGLGQTTGELFF. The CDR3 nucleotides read TGTGCCATCAGTGGCCTGGGACAGACCACCGGGGAGCTGTTTTTT.

Here the CDR3 reads CASSATGRTGELFF. The CDR3 DNA is TGTGCCAGCTCAGCGACAGGGCGGACCGGGGAGCTGTTTTTT. V and J are TRBV18 and TRBJ2-2; TRBD1 aligns across 7 bases. The CDR3 is 14 residues long. The J segment lost 5 bases and the V segment lost 5 bases, leaving 5 bases of the junction unmatched. The germline CDR1 and CDR2 sequences are KGHSH and LQKENI.

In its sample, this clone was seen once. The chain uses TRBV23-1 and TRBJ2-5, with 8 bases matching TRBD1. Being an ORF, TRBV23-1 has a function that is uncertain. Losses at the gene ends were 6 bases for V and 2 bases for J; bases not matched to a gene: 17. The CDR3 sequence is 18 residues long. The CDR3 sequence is CASSRAGRGLTSQETQYF. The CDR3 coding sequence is TGCGCCAGCAGCCGGGCAGGCAGGGGGCTAACATCTCAAGAGACCCAGTACTTC.

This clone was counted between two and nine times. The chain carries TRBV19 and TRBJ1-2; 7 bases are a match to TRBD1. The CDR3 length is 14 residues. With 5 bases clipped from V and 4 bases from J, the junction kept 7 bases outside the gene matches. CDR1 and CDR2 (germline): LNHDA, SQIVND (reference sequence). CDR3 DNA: TGTGCCAGTAGTGGGCGACAGGGTGGCTATGGCTACACCTTC. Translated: CASSGRQGGYGYTF.

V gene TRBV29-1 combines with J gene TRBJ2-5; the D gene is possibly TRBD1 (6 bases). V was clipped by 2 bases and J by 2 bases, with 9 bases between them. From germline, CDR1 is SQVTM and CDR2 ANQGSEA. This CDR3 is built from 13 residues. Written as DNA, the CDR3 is TGCAGCGTTGAACAGGGGACACAAGAGACCCAGTACTTC. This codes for CSVEQGTQETQYF. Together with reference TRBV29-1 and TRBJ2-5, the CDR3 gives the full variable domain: SAVISQKPSRDICQRGTSLTIQCQVDSQVTMMFWYRQQPGQSLTLIATANQGSEATYESGFVIDKFPISRPNLTFSTLTVSNMSPEDSSIYLCSVEQGTQETQYFGPGTRLLVL.

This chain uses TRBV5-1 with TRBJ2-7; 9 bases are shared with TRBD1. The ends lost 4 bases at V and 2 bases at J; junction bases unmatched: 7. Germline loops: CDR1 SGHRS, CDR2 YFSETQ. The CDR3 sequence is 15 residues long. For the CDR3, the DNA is TGCGCCAGCAGCCAGCAGACAGGGGGACCCTACGAGCAGTACTTC. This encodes CASSQQTGGPYEQYF.

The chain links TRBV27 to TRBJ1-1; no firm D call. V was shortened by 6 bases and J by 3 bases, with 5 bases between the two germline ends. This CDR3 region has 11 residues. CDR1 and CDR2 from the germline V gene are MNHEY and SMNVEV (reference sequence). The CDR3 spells CASRRHTEAFF. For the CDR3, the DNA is TGTGCCAGCAGGCGGCACACTGAAGCTTTCTTT.

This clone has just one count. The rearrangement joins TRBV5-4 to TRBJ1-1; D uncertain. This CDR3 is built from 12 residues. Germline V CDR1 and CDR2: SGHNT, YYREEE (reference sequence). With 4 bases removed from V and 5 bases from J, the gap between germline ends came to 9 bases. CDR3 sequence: CASSPRGTEAFF. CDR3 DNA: TGTGCCAGCAGCCCACGCGGTACTGAAGCTTTCTTT.

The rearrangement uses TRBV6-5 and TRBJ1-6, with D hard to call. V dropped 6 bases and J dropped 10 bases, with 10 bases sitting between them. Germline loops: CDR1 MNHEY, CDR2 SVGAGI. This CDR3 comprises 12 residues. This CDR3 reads CASRGLESPLHF. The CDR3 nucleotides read TGTGCCAGCAGGGGGTTGGAGTCACCCCTCCACTTT.

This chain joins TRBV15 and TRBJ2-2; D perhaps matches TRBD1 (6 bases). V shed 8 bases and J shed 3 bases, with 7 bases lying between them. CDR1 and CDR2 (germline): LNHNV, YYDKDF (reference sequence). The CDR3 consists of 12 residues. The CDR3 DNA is TGTGCCACCCACAGGGACACCGGGGAGCTGTTTTTT. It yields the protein CATHRDTGELFF.

The CDR3 sequence is CASSLPTTNYGYTF. In DNA form, the CDR3 reads TGTGCCAGCAGTCTACCAACAACTAACTATGGCTACACCTTC. The chain links TRBV6-1 to TRBJ1-2; D uncertain. CDR3 length: 14 residues. The germline gives CDR1 MNHNS, CDR2 SASEGT. The V gene lost 5 bases and the J gene lost 0 bases, with 10 bases spanning the gap.

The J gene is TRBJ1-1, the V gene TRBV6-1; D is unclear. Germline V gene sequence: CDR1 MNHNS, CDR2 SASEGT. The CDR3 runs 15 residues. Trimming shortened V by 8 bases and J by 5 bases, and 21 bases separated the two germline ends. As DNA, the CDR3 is TGTGCCAGCGGTGCCCCTCTGCGGCGGTGGACTGAAGCTTTCTTT. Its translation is CASGAPLRRWTEAFF.

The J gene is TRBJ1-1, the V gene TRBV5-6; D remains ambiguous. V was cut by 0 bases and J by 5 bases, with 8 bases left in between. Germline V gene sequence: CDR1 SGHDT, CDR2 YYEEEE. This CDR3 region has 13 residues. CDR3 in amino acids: CASSLVLATEAFF. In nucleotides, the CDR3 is TGTGCCAGCAGCTTGGTCTTGGCGACTGAAGCTTTCTTT.

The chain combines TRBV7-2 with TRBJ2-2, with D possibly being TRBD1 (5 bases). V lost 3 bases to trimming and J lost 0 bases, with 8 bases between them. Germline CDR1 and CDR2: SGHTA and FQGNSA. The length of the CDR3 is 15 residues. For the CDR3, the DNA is TGTGCCAGCAGCTTTGGCAGGGCGAACACCGGGGAGCTGTTTTTT. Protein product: CASSFGRANTGELFF.

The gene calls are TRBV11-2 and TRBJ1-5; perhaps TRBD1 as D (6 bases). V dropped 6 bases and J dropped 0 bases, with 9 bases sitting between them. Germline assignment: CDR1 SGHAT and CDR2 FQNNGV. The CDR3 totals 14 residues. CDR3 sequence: CASSRTDSNQPQHF. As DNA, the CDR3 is TGTGCCAGCAGTCGGACAGATAGCAATCAGCCCCAGCATTTT.

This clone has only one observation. CDR3 coding DNA: TGTGCCAGCAGCGCCAGGGGACTGAAGACAGGCTATAGCTCCTACGAGCAGTACTTC. It codes for CASSARGLKTGYSSYEQYF. This chain links TRBV7-6 with TRBJ2-5, with D perhaps being TRBD1 or TRBD2 (6 bases each). The end of the DNA is better explained by TRBJ2-7, so the J call may be wrong. CDR3 length equals 19 residues. Germline-derived CDR1 and CDR2 are SGHVS and FNYEAQ.

The CDR3 sequence is CASSLRLAGGTYNEQFF. DNA for the CDR3: TGCGCCAGCAGCTTGCGACTAGCGGGGGGAACTTACAATGAGCAGTTCTTC. This chain joins TRBV5-1 and TRBJ2-1; 13 bases align to TRBD2. V dropped 1 base and J dropped 4; count of bases not matched to a gene: 5. The germline CDR1 and CDR2 sequences are SGHRS and YFSETQ. The CDR3 runs 17 residues.

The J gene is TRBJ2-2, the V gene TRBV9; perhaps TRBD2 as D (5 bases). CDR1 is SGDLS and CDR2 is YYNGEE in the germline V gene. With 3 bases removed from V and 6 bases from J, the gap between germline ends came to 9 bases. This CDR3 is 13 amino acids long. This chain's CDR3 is CASSGAVPGELFF. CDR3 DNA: TGTGCCAGCAGCGGAGCGGTACCCGGGGAGCTGTTTTTT. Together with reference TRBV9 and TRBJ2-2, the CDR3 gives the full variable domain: DSGVTQTPKHLITATGQRVTLRCSPRSGDLSVYWYQQSLDQGLQFLIQYYNGEERAKGNILERFSAQQFPDLHSELNLSSLELGDSALYFCASSGAVPGELFFGEGSRLTVL.